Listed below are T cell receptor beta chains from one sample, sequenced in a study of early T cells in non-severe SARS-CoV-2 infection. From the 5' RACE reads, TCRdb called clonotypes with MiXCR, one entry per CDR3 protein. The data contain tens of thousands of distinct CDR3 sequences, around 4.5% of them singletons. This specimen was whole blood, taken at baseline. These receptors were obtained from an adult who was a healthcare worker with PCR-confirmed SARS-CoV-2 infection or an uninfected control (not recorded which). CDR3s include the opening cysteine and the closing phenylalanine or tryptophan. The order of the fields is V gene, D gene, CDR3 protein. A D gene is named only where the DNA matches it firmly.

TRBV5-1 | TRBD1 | CASSERTGQEGYTF
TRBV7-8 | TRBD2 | CASSPLVAGVRRSTQYF
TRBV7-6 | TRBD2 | CASSLSPGLASHEQYF
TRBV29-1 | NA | CSVEHDPTDTQYF
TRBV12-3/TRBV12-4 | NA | CASRTGTLNTEAFF
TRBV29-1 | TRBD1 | CSVGQAGYGYTF
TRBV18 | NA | CASSVQAGANYGYTF
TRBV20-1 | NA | CSAPRLAQYF
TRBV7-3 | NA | CASSPPRKVPRGEQYF
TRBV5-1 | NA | CASSLEGPNNEQFF
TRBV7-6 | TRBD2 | CASSLTAGGAKNIQYF
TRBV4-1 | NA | CASSRDTDNFNEKLFF
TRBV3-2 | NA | CASSPSRGNTDTQYF
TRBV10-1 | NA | CASSDPGTHEAFF
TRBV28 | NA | CASSLGEAYEQYF
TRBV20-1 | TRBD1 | CSAGGTALNYGYTF
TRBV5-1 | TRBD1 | CASSSGQEDEQFF